The rows below give T cell receptor beta chains drawn from one sample of a study of cytomegalovirus exposure and HLA in healthy donors. Measured with immunoSEQ multiplex PCR; TCRdb has only the in-frame clones, and not every one. The table has approximately 190,000 clones, around 83% seen once. Sequences were obtained from PBMCs. All receptors come from a man in his forties or fifties in good health and CMV-seropositive. CDR3s include the opening cysteine and the closing phenylalanine or tryptophan. A D gene is named only where the DNA matches it firmly. Size is stated for part of the rows, as once, few or many counts, or as a class when the clone is expanded.

DNA: TGCGCCAGCAGCCCTATTAGAGCGGACACCGGGGAGCTGTTTTTT; CDR3: CASSPIRADTGELFF; size: once; V: TRBV5-1; D: NA; J: TRBJ2-2
DNA: TGTGCCAGCAATTCACCGGGACAGGGTTTCCTAGGTCTGGATGAACTATACGAGCAGTACTTC; CDR3: CASNSPGQGFLGLDELYEQYF; size: NA; V: TRBV2; D: TRBD1; J: TRBJ2-7
DNA: TGCGCCAGCAGCCTCAGCGCGACTAGCGGTTTTTACGAGCAGTACTTC; CDR3: CASSLSATSGFYEQYF; size: NA; V: TRBV4-3; D: TRBD2; J: TRBJ2-7
DNA: TGTGCCAGCAGCTTCCCATCGAGGAGGGACGAGCAGTACTTC; CDR3: CASSFPSRRDEQYF; size: NA; V: TRBV5-8; D: NA; J: TRBJ2-7
DNA: TGTGCCAGCGGACTGCCACCGCATGAGCAGTTCTTC; CDR3: CASGLPPHEQFF; size: NA; V: TRBV27; D: NA; J: TRBJ2-1
DNA: TGTGCCAGCAGCCAAGGACTAGTGAGCGAGCAGTACTTC; CDR3: CASSQGLVSEQYF; size: NA; V: TRBV7-9; D: TRBD2; J: TRBJ2-7
DNA: TGTGCCAGCAGCGGGGACTGGGGGGAGACCCAGTACTTC; CDR3: CASSGDWGETQYF; size: NA; V: TRBV6-5; D: NA; J: TRBJ2-5
DNA: TGTGCCATCAGTTTAGATTACGAGCAGTACTTC; CDR3: CAISLDYEQYF; size: NA; V: TRBV10-3; D: NA; J: TRBJ2-7
DNA: TGCGCCAGCAGCTTACCCCCGGGACAGCTAGGCTCTGGGGCCAACGTCCTGACTTTC; CDR3: CASSLPPGQLGSGANVLTF; size: NA; V: TRBV5-1; D: TRBD1; J: TRBJ2-6
DNA: TGTGCCAGCAAATCCAGATTAGAGACCCAGTACTTC; CDR3: CASKSRLETQYF; size: NA; V: TRBV7-2; D: NA; J: TRBJ2-5
DNA: TGTGCCAGCAGCAAAGGGGAGGGCCTTCTGCGGACCGGGGAGCTGTTTTTT; CDR3: CASSKGEGLLRTGELFF; size: NA; V: TRBV21-1; D: NA; J: TRBJ2-2
DNA: TGTGCCAGCAGGGATGACAGGGTCGGAGGGGATGAGCAGTTCTTC; CDR3: CASRDDRVGGDEQFF; size: NA; V: TRBV4-2; D: NA; J: TRBJ2-1
DNA: TGTGCCAGCAGCTTACTCGGACAGATGAACACTGAAGCTTTCTTT; CDR3: CASSLLGQMNTEAFF; size: NA; V: TRBV5-4; D: NA; J: TRBJ1-1
DNA: TGTGCCAGCAGGGCGGCCGGGGTAGCGAACTACGAGCAGTACTTC; CDR3: CASRAAGVANYEQYF; size: NA; V: TRBV28; D: NA; J: TRBJ2-7
DNA: TGTGCCAGCAGCCCCGCCGGGACTTGGGGAGGCAATGAGCAGTTCTTC; CDR3: CASSPAGTWGGNEQFF; size: NA; V: TRBV7-8; D: NA; J: TRBJ2-1
DNA: TGTGCCATCAGGGGGACAGGGGAAATCCCCGGGGAGCTGTTTTTT; CDR3: CAIRGTGEIPGELFF; size: NA; V: TRBV10-3; D: TRBD1; J: TRBJ2-2
DNA: TGCGCCAGCACCCCTGAGAGCAAAAACATTCAGTACTTC; CDR3: CASTPESKNIQYF; size: NA; V: TRBV5-1; D: NA; J: TRBJ2-4
DNA: TGTGCCAGCAGTTCACAGAGCAATCAGCCCCAGCATTTT; CDR3: CASSSQSNQPQHF; size: once; V: TRBV6-5; D: NA; J: TRBJ1-5
DNA: TGTGCCAGCAGTAAACAGGGCCCAGGCAATCAGCCCCAGCATTTT; CDR3: CASSKQGPGNQPQHF; size: NA; V: TRBV28; D: NA; J: TRBJ1-5
DNA: TGTGCCAGCAGCCGGACAGCGACTAAGAACACCGGGGAGCTGTTTTTT; CDR3: CASSRTATKNTGELFF; size: NA; V: TRBV11-2; D: NA; J: TRBJ2-2
DNA: TGTGCCAGCAGCTTCAGACAAGGCCCCTCTGGAAACACCATATATTTT; CDR3: CASSFRQGPSGNTIYF; size: NA; V: TRBV7-2; D: NA; J: TRBJ1-3
DNA: TGTGCCAGCTCACCGCAGGGGCTTACTGAAGCTTTCTTT; CDR3: CASSPQGLTEAFF; size: NA; V: TRBV18; D: NA; J: TRBJ1-1
DNA: TGTGCCAGCAAATACAGGGGGCTAAACACCGGGGAGCTGTTTTTT; CDR3: CASKYRGLNTGELFF; size: NA; V: TRBV6-1; D: TRBD1; J: TRBJ2-2
DNA: TGCAGCCTCCGTAGCTCAGAGACCCAGTACTTC; CDR3: CSLRSSETQYF; size: NA; V: TRBV20-1; D: NA; J: TRBJ2-5
DNA: TGTGCCAGCAGTTCCTTCGGGGCAACTAATGAAAAACTGTTTTTT; CDR3: CASSSFGATNEKLFF; size: NA; V: TRBV9; D: NA; J: TRBJ1-4
DNA: TGTGCCAGCAGTCTAGACAGGGGCGATAATGAAAAACTGTTTTTT; CDR3: CASSLDRGDNEKLFF; size: NA; V: TRBV6-5; D: TRBD1; J: TRBJ1-4
DNA: TGTGCCAGCAGTTATGGAGCCCTTCAGTACTTC; CDR3: CASSYGALQYF; size: NA; V: TRBV6-5; D: NA; J: TRBJ2-4
DNA: TGCAGTGCCGGCCGGGGAAACATTCAGTACTTC; CDR3: CSAGRGNIQYF; size: NA; V: TRBV20-1; D: NA; J: TRBJ2-4
DNA: TGTGCCAGCAGGCTCAGCGGACAGGGGGTCGACTACACCTTC; CDR3: CASRLSGQGVDYTF; size: NA; V: TRBV28; D: TRBD1; J: TRBJ1-2
DNA: TGTGCCAGCACCCAGACAGGGGGCGAAAACGAGCAGTACTTC; CDR3: CASTQTGGENEQYF; size: NA; V: TRBV28; D: TRBD1; J: TRBJ2-7
DNA: TGTGCCAGCAGCTTAAGGGGGCTGAATGTTGAGCCCCAGCATTTT; CDR3: CASSLRGLNVEPQHF; size: NA; V: TRBV7-2; D: TRBD1; J: TRBJ1-5
DNA: TGTGCCAGCAGCCTGCGACAGGGGTCCCCTAACTATGGCTACACCTTC; CDR3: CASSLRQGSPNYGYTF; size: NA; V: TRBV7-2; D: TRBD1; J: TRBJ1-2
DNA: TGTGCCAGCAGTGGCCCTCAGGGAAAGCAGCCCCAGCATTTT; CDR3: CASSGPQGKQPQHF; size: NA; V: TRBV6-1; D: NA; J: TRBJ1-5
DNA: TGCGCCAGCAGTGAGTCGCGGACAGGGCTCTACGAGCAGTACTTC; CDR3: CASSESRTGLYEQYF; size: NA; V: TRBV10-1; D: TRBD1; J: TRBJ2-7
DNA: TGTGCCAGCAGTTTATCGCGGGGGGAGGGTGAAAAACTGTTTTTT; CDR3: CASSLSRGEGEKLFF; size: NA; V: TRBV27; D: NA; J: TRBJ1-4
DNA: TGTGCCAGCCAAACCGGGACAGGGGAAAAACTGTTTTTT; CDR3: CASQTGTGEKLFF; size: NA; V: TRBV6-5; D: TRBD1; J: TRBJ1-4
DNA: TGTGCCAGCAGTATCGGGGGGCCGGCCTACGAGCAGTACTTC; CDR3: CASSIGGPAYEQYF; size: NA; V: TRBV9; D: NA; J: TRBJ2-7
DNA: TGTGCCAGCAGTAAGAACAGGGGGACTAACTATGGCTACACCTTC; CDR3: CASSKNRGTNYGYTF; size: once; V: TRBV6-5; D: TRBD1; J: TRBJ1-2
DNA: TGTGCCAGTACCCCAGGGAGGGACTATGGCTACACCTTC; CDR3: CASTPGRDYGYTF; size: NA; V: TRBV19; D: NA; J: TRBJ1-2
DNA: TGCGCCAGCAGCTCCCAAAGGGGGGGAGAAAAACTGTTTTTT; CDR3: CASSSQRGGEKLFF; size: few; V: TRBV5-1; D: NA; J: TRBJ1-4
DNA: TGCGCCAGCAGCTTTAAGGGCAGGGATCATTTTTCAGATACGCAGTATTTT; CDR3: CASSFKGRDHFSDTQYF; size: NA; V: TRBV5-1; D: NA; J: TRBJ2-3
DNA: TGTGCCAGCAGCCCGTCCTCAGGGCCCTATGGAAACACCATATATTTT; CDR3: CASSPSSGPYGNTIYF; size: NA; V: TRBV7-8; D: NA; J: TRBJ1-3
DNA: TGTGCCAGCAGCTTAGGAGGGGGGGATGGCTACACCTTC; CDR3: CASSLGGGDGYTF; size: NA; V: TRBV7-2; D: NA; J: TRBJ1-2
DNA: TGTGCCACCCTTGGGCTGGGGACAGGCTACGAGCAGTACTTC; CDR3: CATLGLGTGYEQYF; size: NA; V: TRBV28; D: TRBD1; J: TRBJ2-7
DNA: TGTGCCAGCAGCTTTTCGACAGGGGTCTACGAGCAGTACTTC; CDR3: CASSFSTGVYEQYF; size: once; V: TRBV7-8; D: TRBD1; J: TRBJ2-7
DNA: TGCGCCAGTAGCGGGAGAACGAACACCGGGGAGCTGTTTTTT; CDR3: CASSGRTNTGELFF; size: NA; V: TRBV5-1; D: TRBD2; J: TRBJ2-2
DNA: TGTGCCAGCAGTGGGATGGGACTAGCGGAAGAGACCCAGTACTTC; CDR3: CASSGMGLAEETQYF; size: few; V: TRBV2; D: TRBD2; J: TRBJ2-5
DNA: TGTGCCAGCAGTCCAGGGGCCAAAAACATTCAGTACTTC; CDR3: CASSPGAKNIQYF; size: NA; V: TRBV25-1; D: NA; J: TRBJ2-4
DNA: TGTGCCATCAATTTAGACAGGGGGCAAAATGGCTACACCTTC; CDR3: CAINLDRGQNGYTF; size: NA; V: TRBV10-3; D: TRBD1; J: TRBJ1-2
DNA: TGCGCCAGCAGCCACACCGTATCCGGGACTAGCGTCTACGAGCAGTACTTC; CDR3: CASSHTVSGTSVYEQYF; size: NA; V: TRBV4-3; D: TRBD2; J: TRBJ2-7
DNA: TGTGCCAGCAGCCGTGGGACAGGTTCCTACGAGCAGTACTTC; CDR3: CASSRGTGSYEQYF; size: NA; V: TRBV7-3; D: TRBD1; J: TRBJ2-7
DNA: TGTGCCAGCTCGGGACAGGCGAACACTGAAGCTTTCTTT; CDR3: CASSGQANTEAFF; size: NA; V: TRBV18; D: TRBD1; J: TRBJ1-1
DNA: TGTGCCAGCAGTTTATCGGCCCCGAGGACAGGCTCCTACGAGCAGTACTTC; CDR3: CASSLSAPRTGSYEQYF; size: NA; V: TRBV27; D: TRBD1; J: TRBJ2-7
DNA: TGTGCCAGCACCTCCAGGGCGACCAATTCACCCCTCCACTTT; CDR3: CASTSRATNSPLHF; size: NA; V: TRBV5-6; D: NA; J: TRBJ1-6
DNA: TGTGCCACCAGCAGAGCTCAGGGATCCGGGGGCTACACCTTC; CDR3: CATSRAQGSGGYTF; size: few; V: TRBV15; D: NA; J: TRBJ1-2
DNA: TGTGCCAGCAGTAGCGCTGGCTACGAGCAGTACTTC; CDR3: CASSSAGYEQYF; size: NA; V: TRBV28; D: NA; J: TRBJ2-7
DNA: TGTGCCAGCAGTAAGACAATCCAGAACACTGAAGCTTTCTTT; CDR3: CASSKTIQNTEAFF; size: NA; V: TRBV6-5; D: NA; J: TRBJ1-1
DNA: TGTGCCAGCAGCTCCGTCGCGAGCGGGAGGATCTACGAGCAGTACTTC; CDR3: CASSSVASGRIYEQYF; size: once; V: TRBV7-8; D: TRBD2; J: TRBJ2-7
DNA: TGTGCCAGCAGTCAGACAGGGGGGAACACTGAAGCTTTCTTT; CDR3: CASSQTGGNTEAFF; size: few; V: TRBV6-5; D: TRBD1; J: TRBJ1-1